The 14 T cell receptor beta chains below all came from one sample that was sequenced in a study of blood T cell repertoires in COVID-19. Sequencing used immunoSEQ multiplex PCR; TCRdb keeps in-frame clones, though not all of them. The sample contains some 180,000 clones, approximately 88% of which appear only once. The sample taken for sequencing was peripheral blood. The receptors were gathered from a middle-aged woman with COVID-19, enrolled during active disease.

The chain couples TRBV19 to TRBJ2-3; D ambiguous. The CDR3 length is 16 residues. Trimming cost V 0 bases and J 4 bases, with 14 bases left between them. In germline, CDR1 is LNHDA, CDR2 SQIVND (reference sequence). In DNA, the CDR3 is TGTGCCAGTAGTATAGACTTCGCGCAGGCGTCAGATACGCAGTATTTT. Protein product: CASSIDFAQASDTQYF.

The chain carries TRBV7-9 and TRBJ2-7; maybe TRBD2 (6 bases). Germline V gene lookup returns CDR1 SEHNR and CDR2 FQNEAQ (reference sequence). Trimming removed 5 bases from V and 6 bases from J, with 11 bases in between. CDR3 size: 12 residues. The CDR3, as DNA: TGTGCCAGCAGCCCCCTGACTAGCGAGCAGTACTTC. It translates to CASSPLTSEQYF. The full variable domain, rest sourced from reference TRBV7-9 and TRBJ2-7, is DTGVSQNPRHKITKRGQNVTFRCDPISEHNRLYWYRQTLGQGPEFLTYFQNEAQLEKSRLLSDRFSAERPKGSFSTLEIQRTEQGDSAMYLCASSPLTSEQYFGPGTRLTVT.

This clone was recorded a few times. The chain recombines TRBV9 with TRBJ1-6; possible D gene TRBD1, 6 bases. V lost 0 bases to trimming and J lost 3 bases, with 10 bases between them. This CDR3 has 16 residues. Germline V CDR1 and CDR2: SGDLS, YYNGEE. The CDR3 DNA follows: TGTGCCAGCAGCGTAGAAGGGGGGGACTATAATTCACCCCTCCACTTT. Translating gives CASSVEGGDYNSPLHF.

The CDR3 DNA reads as TGTGCCAGCAGCACTAATGGGGCAGGGGGCTCACCCCTCCACTTT. Translation: CASSTNGAGGSPLHF. This sequence joins TRBV7-3 and TRBJ1-6; TRBD1 aligns across 8 bases. The germline V gene has CDR1 SGHTA and CDR2 FQGTGA. V gave up 5 bases and J gave up 10 bases; unmatched junction bases: 10. The CDR3 has 15 amino acids.

The rearrangement joins TRBV24-1 to TRBJ1-5; 8 bases align to TRBD1. J was trimmed by 3 bases and V by 9 bases; bases with no gene match: 6. Germline CDR1 KGHDR, CDR2 SFDVKD. The CDR3 covers 14 residues. CDR3 in DNA: TGTGCCACCGCCCAACAGGGGGTCAATCAGCCCCAGCATTTT. Translating gives CATAQQGVNQPQHF.

This clone was counted a single time. The chain employs TRBV10-1 and TRBJ2-7, with 8 bases matching TRBD2. V lost 0 bases to trimming and J lost 4 bases; unmatched junction nucleotides: 5. CDR1 is WNHNN and CDR2 is SYGVQD in the germline V gene (reference sequence). The CDR3 runs 15 residues. CDR3 nucleotides: TGCGCCAGCAGTGAGTCTGGACTAGCCGGTTACGAGCAGTACTTC. Protein product: CASSESGLAGYEQYF.

The chain is built from TRBV6-5 and TRBJ1-6; 7 bases agree with TRBD1. The CDR3 length is 15 residues. CDR1 and CDR2 from the germline V gene are MNHEY and SVGAGI. Losses at the gene ends were 7 bases for V and 6 bases for J; bases not matched to a gene: 9. The CDR3 is CASNPTGLGNSPLHF. The CDR3, as DNA: TGTGCCAGCAACCCGACAGGGCTTGGTAATTCACCCCTCCACTTT.

The chain carries TRBV5-6 and TRBJ1-1, with D possibly matching TRBD1 (6 bases). V was pared by 4 bases and J by 3 bases, with 10 bases between. Germline CDR1 is SGHDT and CDR2 is YYEEEE. The CDR3 runs to 13 residues. Here the CDR3 DNA reads TGTGCCAGCAGCCGTACAGGGTACACTGAAGCTTTCTTT. This sequence encodes CASSRTGYTEAFF.

This clone was observed a handful of times. This rearrangement joins TRBV5-5 to TRBJ1-3, with 8 bases that match TRBD1. The CDR3 length is 15 residues. V lost 2 bases and J lost 4; bases outside the gene matches: 5. CDR1 is SGHKS and CDR2 is YYEKEE in the germline V gene (reference sequence). The CDR3 is CASSFAGTGGNTIYF. DNA of the CDR3: TGTGCCAGCAGCTTTGCCGGGACAGGCGGAAACACCATATATTTT. Together with reference TRBV5-5 and TRBJ1-3, the CDR3 gives the full variable domain: DAGVTQSPTHLIKTRGQQVTLRCSPISGHKSVSWYQQVLGQGPQFIFQYYEKEERGRGNFPDRFSARQFPNYSSELNVNALLLGDSALYLCASSFAGTGGNTIYFGEGSWLTVV.

V and J are TRBV3-1 (or the pseudogene TRBV3-2) and TRBJ1-2; 7 bases are shared with TRBD1. The germline V gene encodes CDR1 LGHDT and CDR2 YNNKEL (reference sequence). Trimming at V came to 1 base and at J to 4 bases, leaving 6 bases not matched to a gene. The CDR3 covers 15 residues. The chain's CDR3 is CASSQASTGTYGYTF. In DNA, the CDR3 is TGTGCCAGCAGCCAAGCGTCGACAGGGACCTATGGCTACACCTTC.

This chain links TRBV6-5 with TRBJ2-7; no clear D gene. The CDR3 is made up of 12 amino acids. The germline CDR1 and CDR2 sequences are MNHEY and SVGAGI. V lost 2 bases and J 3 bases, leaving 5 bases between the germline ends. In DNA form, the CDR3 reads TGTGCCAGCAGTTACGAGATCTACGAGCAGTACTTC. Translated: CASSYEIYEQYF.

The count of this clone is one. This chain uses TRBV10-2 with TRBJ1-4, with TRBD1 matching over 7 bases. The CDR3 covers 15 residues. CDR1 WSHSY and CDR2 SAAADI come from the germline V gene. J lost 7 bases, V lost 0 bases, and 5 bases had no gene match. DNA of the CDR3: TGCGCCAGCAGTGAGTCCAGGGGGTTCGGTGAAAAACTGTTTTTT. It codes for CASSESRGFGEKLFF.

This rearrangement joins TRBV14 to TRBJ2-3, with D possibly matching TRBD2 (7 bases). The CDR3 totals 16 residues. V was pared by 1 base and J by 6 bases, with 17 bases between. CDR1 and CDR2 from the germline V gene are SGHDN and FVKESK. This chain's CDR3 is CASSQVTRGREDTQYF. The CDR3 DNA reads as TGTGCCAGCAGCCAAGTGACGCGGGGGCGCGAGGATACGCAGTATTTT.

V and J are TRBV6-1 and TRBJ1-6, with D tentatively TRBD1 (5 bases). V shed 3 bases and J shed 11 bases, with 14 bases lying between them. There are 14 residues in the CDR3. CDR1 and CDR2 (germline): MNHNS, SASEGT. CDR3 amino acids: CASSEPSGGPPLHF. The CDR3 bases are TGTGCCAGCAGTGAGCCATCCGGGGGTCCACCCCTCCACTTT.